The source of this T cell receptor beta chain is a study of CD8+CD57+ T cells in acquired aplastic anemia. The study, taken as a whole, reports: Levels of CD8+ Simpson's diversity were not significantly distinct in patients versus controls. Researchers report that fewer than 35 CD8+ CDR3 sequences appeared in both patients and controls.

V shed 0 bases and J shed 8 bases, with 17 bases lying between them. CDR3 length: 16 residues. Germline CDR1 reads SEHNR; CDR2 reads FQNEAQ (reference sequence). It was patients with CD8+CD57+ cell expansion by flow cytometry who were chosen for sequencing. The diagnosis in all patients was severe acquired aplastic anemia. Blood was sampled before the patients had received any therapy. Genomic DNA was employed as the template in profiling TCR beta VDJ and CDR3. TCRdb analysed the reads with MiXCR anew, one entry per CDR3 protein. Among about 180,000 distinct CDR3 sequences listed, 45% to 60% were seen once. Many counts were recorded for this clonotype. The antigen remains undetermined.

The receptor was isolated from a human donor with aplastic anemia. Sequencing was performed on sorted CD4+, CD8+, or CD8+CD57+ T cells (not recorded which) from PBMCs. The rearrangement uses TRBV7-9 and TRBJ2-1; the D is unclear. The CDR3 DNA reads TGTGCCAGCAGCTTAGCCCCGGACCTCGCCGGCGATGAGCAGTTCTTC. Its translation is CASSLAPDLAGDEQFF.